This T cell receptor beta chain comes out of a study of T cells after posttransplantation cyclophosphamide. Study-wide results and limits: Later blood repertoires were often dominated by clones from the donor CD8+ memory compartment. After PTCy, TRB diversity resembled that of CNI/methotrexate controls. Skin or GI-infiltrating T cells shared few TRB sequences with blood.

V was pared by 2 bases and J by 4 bases, with 5 bases of the junction left unmatched. In germline, CDR1 is SNHLY, CDR2 FYNNEI. This CDR3 comprises 15 residues. Treatment was busulfan-fludarabine conditioning, a marrow graft, and cyclophosphamide on days +3 and +4. As regards this clone: The antigen is undetermined.

The table came from immunoSEQ multiplex PCR; TCRdb's copy has only in-frame clones and leaves some out. Of 42,000 or so clones in the sample, 90% were seen once. This TCR derives from a male patient between 55 and 70 years old who received an allogeneic stem cell transplant from a related donor and was CMV-positive. A subset of T cells may come from the graft donor. This specimen consisted of PBMCs, obtained 55 to 70 days after allogeneic stem cell transplant with posttransplant cyclophosphamide. V and J are TRBV2 and TRBJ1-3; 7 positions agree with TRBD1. CDR3 nucleotide sequence: TGTGCCAGCAGTGAATTGGGGACAGCCGGAAACACCATATATTTT. Residues: CASSELGTAGNTIYF.